The rows below give T cell receptor beta chains drawn from one sample of a study of blood T cell repertoires in COVID-19. Generated by immunoSEQ multiplex PCR, the TCRdb table keeps only in-frame clones and is missing some. This sample has about 140,000 clones, with approximately 80% found just once. Specimen: PBMCs or T cells enriched from blood (not recorded which). These receptors originate from a woman aged 18-29 years who had been exposed to COVID-19. The CDR3 runs from the conserved cysteine through the conserved F or W. Fields, in order: CDR3 length, J gene, V gene, D gene, CDR3 protein. The D gene is left open where the match is weak.

15,TRBJ2-7,TRBV4-3,-,CASSQDSSLSYEQYF
15,TRBJ1-5,TRBV6-6,TRBD1,CASSLTGGGLQPQHF
14,TRBJ2-7,TRBV5-5,TRBD1,CASSIRTGSYEQYF
18,TRBJ1-1,TRBV14,-,CASSPSPSWQSMNTEAFF
16,TRBJ1-2,TRBV10-3,TRBD1,CAIRWNEGQGDDGYTF
15,TRBJ1-3,TRBV2,TRBD1,CASSVDRGTGNTIYF
14,TRBJ1-2,TRBV19,-,CASSTPTDGHGYTF
15,TRBJ1-2,TRBV6-1,-,CASSEEWWQVYGYTF
15,TRBJ1-4,TRBV7-9,TRBD1,CASSTRQGQDEKLFF
14,TRBJ1-2,TRBV6-5,-,CASTSRDVNYGYTF